This record concerns one T cell receptor beta chain sequence. Its antigen remains undetermined. The sample holds no much larger clone one base away, and base qualities are not on file. This sample is drawn from a study of blood T cell repertoires in COVID-19 (dated by TCRdb to about 2020). Background on the whole study: The collaborator samples originated in the United States, Italy and Spain and spanned the acute and convalescent phases of COVID-19. The material from the prospective study consisted of cDNA or gDNA derived from T cells, B-cell-depleted T cells, or PBMCs. The dataset comprised deeply sampled blood TCRbeta repertoires from subjects exposed to, actively infected with, or recovered from COVID-19. A freely available public database, intended as a resource for researchers studying the immune response to SARS-CoV-2, is where the repertoires were released. The samples were drawn from two sources: the first 160 participants of the ongoing ImmuneRACE study, and fewer than 1,500 subjects contributed by 6 global collaborators. Nearly every sample came with metadata listing a de-identified subject ID, COVID-19 status, age in years and sex. Where HLA class I and class II types were available, the types were taken from metadata supplied by the sample provider, not from assay-based typing. Overall study outcomes, separate from this receptor: The quantity of clinical and demographic metadata differed by source and by participant and was supplied without curation.

The germline V gene (reference sequence) sets CDR1 to LGHDT and CDR2 to YNNKEL. Including cysteine and phenylalanine, the CDR3 has 14 amino acids. Here the CDR3 DNA is all that survives: 42 bases in frame from base 1. V is clipped by 5 bases and J by 4 bases, and the sequence between their germline boundaries is 14 bases long. TCRbeta CDR3 regions were amplified from genomic DNA using the immunoSEQ Assay, a bias-controlled multiplex PCR. The original pipeline was this. The number of nucleated cells in each sample was estimated by amplification of reference gene primers within the assay. To quantify the absolute abundance of each unique TCRbeta CDR3 rearrangement, sequence reads were collapsed and filtered. For each sample, productive Simpson clonality was calculated as the square root of Simpson's diversity index across productive rearrangements. Sourced from immuneACCESS, this table was stored by TCRdb with only in-frame sequences that have V and J called. A share of the clones is absent; for the studies checked, an unresolved V gene accounts for under half, and the remainder has no known explanation. V, J and clone size derive from that table, while D and trimming were established from the DNA sequence. This sample comprises 430,000 or so clones, 70% to 90% of them detected only once. Approximately 1.3% of the sample rests with the top ten.

In the prospective study, participants were roughly 18 to 100 years old, resided in about two dozen geographic areas of the United States, and were enrolled through a virtual design. To assign participants to cohorts, the prospective study relied on clinical history that participants themselves reported in a screening survey and a study questionnaire. Exposed participants had been in contact with someone with a PCR-confirmed or clinician-diagnosed COVID-19 case within 2 weeks of study entry. Each participant in the prospective study had whole blood, serum and a nasopharyngeal or oropharyngeal swab collected by mobile phlebotomists. Additional blood draws and questionnaires over an approximately 2-month period could optionally be provided by prospective study participants. Before DNA extraction, prospective study blood samples were shipped either frozen or at room temperature.

The TCR comes from a woman in her late teens or twenties who had been exposed to COVID-19. Sequenced sample: PBMCs or T cells enriched from blood (not recorded which). Recombination joined TRBV3-1 (or the pseudogene TRBV3-2) with TRBJ1-2; the D region possibly corresponds to TRBD1 (6 bases align). The DNA is TGTGCCAGCAGCAGCAGGGGTGGGGGCTATGGCTACACCTTC. Translated, this gives CASSSRGGGYGYTF.